Listed below are T cell receptor beta chains from one sample, sequenced in a study of Graves' ophthalmopathy and Graves' hyperthyroidism. TCRdb re-called the multiplex PCR reads with MiXCR, one entry per CDR3 protein. There are about 400,000 distinct CDR3 sequences in the sample; roughly 18% occur only once, and 1.5% to 2% lies in the top ten. The sequenced sample was peripheral blood. These receptors were taken from a young woman with Graves' ophthalmopathy. Both conserved end residues are part of each CDR3. The order of the fields is J gene, V gene, clone size, D gene, CDR3 DNA, CDR3 protein. A D gene is named only where the DNA matches it firmly. Size is stated for part of the rows, as once, few or many counts, or as a class when the clone is expanded.

TRBJ2-7 TRBV27 many TRBD1 TGTGCCAGCAGTTTAGGACAGGGAATCGCCGAGCAGTACTTC CASSLGQGIAEQYF
TRBJ2-2 TRBV15 many NA TGTGCCACCAGCAGAGATAGACGGAGTGCAGCGGGCCCCGTCGTAGAGTGGCTGTTTTTT CATSRDRRSAAGPVVEWLFF
TRBJ1-1 TRBV7-2 many TRBD1 TGTGCCAGCGGACCCATAGGGGGCTACACTGAAGCTTTCTTT CASGPIGGYTEAFF
TRBJ1-6 TRBV28 NA TRBD1 TGTGCCAGCAACACCGGGACAGATAATTCACCCCTCCACTTT CASNTGTDNSPLHF
TRBJ1-3 TRBV4-3 many NA TGCGCCAGCAGCCGGGGCCCCAGCTCTGGAAACACCATATATTTT CASSRGPSSGNTIYF
TRBJ2-7 TRBV20-1 many NA TGCAGTGCTAGGGGGCTCGTAGGGACAAATCCATCCTACGAGCAGTACTTC CSARGLVGTNPSYEQYF
TRBJ1-4 TRBV20-1 many TRBD1 TGCAGTGCCGGGACAGGGGATAATGAAAAACTGTTTTTT CSAGTGDNEKLFF
TRBJ1-2 TRBV20-1 many TRBD1 TGCAGTGCGCGACAGGGGGCGAGCTATGGCTACACCTTC CSARQGASYGYTF
TRBJ2-2 TRBV3-1 few TRBD2 TGTGCCAGCAGTCGAGATCGGGGGGTAAACACCGGGGAGCTGTTTTTT CASSRDRGVNTGELFF
TRBJ1-6 TRBV5-1 many NA TGCGCCAGCAGCTTGATCGGCACCAACGGTTCACCCCTCCACTTT CASSLIGTNGSPLHF
TRBJ2-7 TRBV7-8 NA TRBD2 TGTGCCAGCAGCGTCGGGGGGGGCACCTACGAGCAGTACTTC CASSVGGGTYEQYF
TRBJ2-2 TRBV7-8 many TRBD2 TGTGCCAGCAGTATGGGACTAGCGGTGAACACCGGGGAGCTGTTTTTT CASSMGLAVNTGELFF
TRBJ1-2 TRBV11-2 few NA TGTGCCAGCAGGCCAGGGCCTAACTATGGCTACACCTTC CASRPGPNYGYTF
TRBJ2-6 TRBV28 many TRBD1 TGTGCCAGCAGTTTCGCCGGACAGGGGGCAGCTGGGGCCAACGTCCTGACTTTC CASSFAGQGAAGANVLTF
TRBJ2-2 TRBV20-1 many TRBD2 TGCAGTGCTAGCGGGGGGTTGAGAACCGGGGAGCTGTTTTTT CSASGGLRTGELFF
TRBJ2-7 TRBV20-1 many TRBD1 TGCAGTGGTACAGGGGTAACCTACGAGCAGTACTTC CSGTGVTYEQYF
TRBJ1-5 TRBV12-5 few TRBD1 TGTGCTAGTGGGACAGGGTTGGGGTTCCAGCATTTT CASGTGLGFQHF
TRBJ2-5 TRBV6-1 many NA TGTGCCAGCCTCAAAAGGGCTGGTCTCCGGGAGACCCAGTACTTC CASLKRAGLRETQYF
TRBJ2-6 TRBV9 many NA TGTGCCAGCAGCGCCCCATCCACACAGGGTGGGGTTGGGGTCCTGACTTTC CASSAPSTQGGVGVLTF
TRBJ2-7 TRBV7-2 many NA TGTGCCAGCGGTTACTCGATGGGACAGTACTTC CASGYSMGQYF
TRBJ1-2 TRBV6-5 NA NA TGTGCCAGCAGTTCCCACAGCGCCCTACGCTATGGCTACACCTTC CASSSHSALRYGYTF
TRBJ1-3 TRBV20-1 many NA TGCAGTGCTAGAGATCGGAGGGGGAGAAACACCATATATTTT CSARDRRGRNTIYF
TRBJ2-5 TRBV6-2/TRBV6-3 NA NA TGTGCCAGCAGTTCCGGGACAGAGACCCAGTACTTC CASSSGTETQYF
TRBJ2-7 TRBV12-3/TRBV12-4 many TRBD2 TGTGCCAGCAGTCGGACTAGCGGCCTTCTTCCTTCCTACGAGCAGTACTTC CASSRTSGLLPSYEQYF
TRBJ1-1 TRBV19 many NA TGTGCCAGTAGTATACGCGGGGCTAGGGCTTTCTTT CASSIRGARAFF
TRBJ1-1 TRBV4-1 many NA TGCGCCAGCAGCCAAGATATGGGAAAAATGAACACTGAAGCTTTCTTT CASSQDMGKMNTEAFF
TRBJ1-1 TRBV2 many NA TGTGCCAGCAGTGAAGTGGGGGGGTCCGGGACACTATCTAGGATCACTGAAGCTTTCTTT CASSEVGGSGTLSRITEAFF